These 2 T cell receptor beta chains originate from one sample sequenced in a study of a mutant IDH1 vaccine in newly diagnosed glioma. The protocol was immunoSEQ multiplex PCR, while the TCRdb copy is restricted to in-frame clones and leaves out a portion. Among roughly 12,000 clones, around 87% were seen once, and the ten largest hold under 7.5%. Specified time point: week 5, during vaccination. One vaccine dose held 300 ug of mutant IDH1 20-mer peptide and came with topical imiquimod. Their antigen targets remain unknown. The sample in question was PBMCs, obtained from a glioma patient whose treatment included an IDH1 peptide vaccine. All receptors come from a woman between 40 and 50 years old with glioma. Some clones in this sample may be carry-over from other donors' samples.

The chain combines TRBV16 with TRBJ2-4; D unclear. CDR3 length: 17 amino acids. Between the trimmed V and J ends, which lost 8 bases and 0 bases, there was a span of 20 bases. From germline, CDR1 is KGHSY and CDR2 FQNENV. CDR3 coding DNA: TGTGCCAGCTCTTCGTTTCGCGATCTACTAGCCAAAAACATTCAGTACTTC. It translates to CASSSFRDLLAKNIQYF.

This clone was detected once. The chain uses TRBV27 and TRBJ1-2; 7 nucleotides match TRBD1. This CDR3 is 12 amino acids long. Germline V gene lookup returns CDR1 MNHEY and CDR2 SMNVEV (reference sequence). V gave up 8 bases and J gave up 4 bases; unmatched junction bases: 4. CDR3 in amino acids: CASQGGGYGYTF. CDR3 sequence (DNA): TGTGCCAGCCAGGGGGGTGGCTATGGCTACACCTTC.